This TCR beta chain was observed in a study of T cells in Graves' hyperthyroidism and ophthalmopathy. The CDR3 sequence is 16 residues long. V shed 5 bases and J shed 2 bases, with 15 bases lying between them. Germline V gives CDR1 LGHNT, CDR2 FRNRAP. What was amplified from RNA transcripts were TCR beta CDR3 regions. First-round RT-PCR of the TCR CDR3 relied on the HTBI primer set. From the multiplex PCR reads, TCRdb called clonotypes with MiXCR, one entry per CDR3 protein. The repertoire holds about 200,000 distinct CDR3 sequences, with around a sixth as singletons. The sequence was obtained from a woman aged 50 to 60 with Graves' hyperthyroidism. This chain uses TRBV12-5 with TRBJ2-2; D is possibly TRBD2 (6 bases). Sequencing was performed on blood. CDR3 in amino acids: CASGGLASVNTGELFF. DNA of the CDR3: TGTGCTAGTGGTGGGTTGGCTAGCGTAAACACCGGGGAGCTGTTTTTT.